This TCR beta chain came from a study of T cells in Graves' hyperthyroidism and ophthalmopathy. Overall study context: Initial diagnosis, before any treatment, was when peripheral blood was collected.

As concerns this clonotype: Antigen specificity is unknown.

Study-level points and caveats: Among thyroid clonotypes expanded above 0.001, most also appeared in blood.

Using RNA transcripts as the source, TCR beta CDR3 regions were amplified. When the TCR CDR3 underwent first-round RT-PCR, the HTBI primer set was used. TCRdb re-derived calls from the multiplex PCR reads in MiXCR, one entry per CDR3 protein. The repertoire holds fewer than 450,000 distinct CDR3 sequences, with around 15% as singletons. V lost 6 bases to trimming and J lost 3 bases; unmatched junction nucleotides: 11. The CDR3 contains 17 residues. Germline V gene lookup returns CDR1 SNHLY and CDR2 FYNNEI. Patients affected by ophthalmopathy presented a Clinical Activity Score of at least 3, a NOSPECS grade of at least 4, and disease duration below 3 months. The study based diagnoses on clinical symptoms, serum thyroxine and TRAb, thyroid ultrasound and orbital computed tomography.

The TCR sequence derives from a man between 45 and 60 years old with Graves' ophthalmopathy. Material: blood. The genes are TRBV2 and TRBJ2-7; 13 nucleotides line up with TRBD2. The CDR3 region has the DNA TGTGCCAGCAGACCCACTAGCGGGAGGGCTGTTCGCTACGAGCAGTACTTC. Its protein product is CASRPTSGRAVRYEQYF.